One sample yielded the 14 T cell receptor beta chains listed below, sequenced in a study of cytomegalovirus exposure and HLA in healthy donors. Both 60 Vbeta primers and 13 Jbeta primers went into the PCR. Only in-frame clones appear in the TCRdb table, and some are missing; sequencing was by immunoSEQ multiplex PCR. This sample carries 73,000 or so clones, 73% of them seen once, and the ten largest clones take roughly a sixth. Input material: PBMCs. These TCRs come from a woman in her forties in good health and CMV-seropositive.

This chain joins TRBV6-5 and TRBJ1-1; unclear D gene. This CDR3 contains 12 residues. The germline V and J ends were trimmed by 6 bases and 1 base, with 6 bases remaining between them. Germline CDR1 MNHEY, CDR2 SVGAGI. Here the CDR3 DNA reads TGTGCCAGCAGCCCAGGGAACACTGAAGCTTTCTTT. As protein: CASSPGNTEAFF.

The chain recombines TRBV6-5 with TRBJ1-2, with D possibly TRBD1 on 6 matching bases. The CDR3 spans 15 residues. The V gene's germline CDR1 is MNHEY and CDR2 SVGAGI. The germline V and J ends were trimmed by 7 bases and 0 bases, with 15 bases remaining between them. This CDR3 reads CASTGGLSANYGYTF. DNA for the CDR3: TGTGCCAGCACGGGGGGCCTCTCCGCTAACTATGGCTACACCTTC.

The chain employs TRBV20-1 and TRBJ2-1; no definite D call. Germline CDR1 reads DFQATT; CDR2 reads SNEGSKA (reference sequence). Trimming shortened V by 8 bases and J by 5 bases, and 10 bases separated the two germline ends. This CDR3 contains 11 residues. The DNA of the CDR3 is TGCAGTATCCGAGTTAACAATGAGCAGTTCTTC. Amino acid sequence: CSIRVNNEQFF.

The chain uses TRBV15 and TRBJ2-1; no reliable D call. The V end lost 7 bases, the J end lost 3 bases, and 13 bases lay between the germline ends. The V gene's germline CDR1 is LNHNV and CDR2 YYDKDF (reference sequence). This CDR3 is 14 amino acids long. The CDR3 sequence is CATTVDNIYNEQFF. The DNA of the CDR3 is TGTGCCACCACTGTAGACAATATCTACAATGAGCAGTTCTTC. The whole variable domain, filled in from reference TRBV15 and TRBJ2-1, reads DAMVIQNPRYQVTQFGKPVTLSCSQTLNHNVMYWYQQKSSQAPKLLFHYYDKDFNNEADTPDNFQSRRPNTSFCFLDIRSPGLGDTAMYLCATTVDNIYNEQFFGPGTRLTVL.

The chain recombines TRBV6-1 with TRBJ2-5, with D possibly being TRBD1 (6 bases). Germline V gene lookup returns CDR1 MNHNS and CDR2 SASEGT. V was shortened by 2 bases and J by 1 base, with 11 bases between the two germline ends. The CDR3 runs to 15 residues. CDR3 amino acids: CASSELQGTQETQYF. The CDR3 bases are TGTGCCAGCAGTGAATTGCAGGGGACCCAAGAGACCCAGTACTTC.

The chain combines TRBV5-1 with TRBJ2-3; 13 bases match TRBD2. V was clipped by 4 bases and J by 4 bases; unmatched bases: 3. This CDR3 region has 15 residues. The V gene's germline CDR1 is SGHRS and CDR2 YFSETQ. The CDR3 is CASSPGLAGADTQYF. DNA for the CDR3: TGCGCCAGCAGCCCCGGACTAGCGGGGGCAGATACGCAGTATTTT.

This clone was picked up one time. This chain connects TRBV5-6 to TRBJ1-2, with a possible D match to TRBD1 (5 bases). Trimming took 1 base from V and 8 from J, leaving 6 bases between them. Germline values: CDR1 SGHDT, CDR2 YYEEEE. This CDR3 is 11 amino acids long. This CDR3 is CASSLSGGYTF. CDR3 in DNA: TGTGCCAGCAGCTTGTCAGGGGGCTACACCTTC.

In its sample, this clone was seen once. The genes are TRBV29-1 and TRBJ2-7; 13 bases align to TRBD2. From germline, CDR1 is SQVTM and CDR2 ANQGSEA. The ends lost 6 bases at V and 7 bases at J; junction bases unmatched: 12. The CDR3 consists of 15 residues. Here the CDR3 reads CSVSIGTSGAGEQYF. In nucleotides, the CDR3 is TGCAGCGTATCTATCGGGACTAGCGGGGCTGGAGAGCAGTACTTC.

This clone has more than one count but fewer than ten. The V and J genes are TRBV2 and TRBJ1-5; 8 nucleotides align to TRBD1. The CDR3 spans 15 residues. The V segment lost 0 bases and the J segment 6 bases; nucleotides outside the gene matches: 4. Germline CDR1 SNHLY, CDR2 FYNNEI. CDR3 in amino acids: CASSEAAGGSQPQHF. The DNA of the CDR3 is TGTGCCAGCAGTGAAGCGGCAGGGGGCAGTCAGCCCCAGCATTTT.

This chain uses TRBV4-2 with TRBJ2-2; TRBD2 agrees at 10 bases. Losses at the gene ends were 1 base for V and 8 bases for J; bases not matched to a gene: 7. CDR1 is LGHNA and CDR2 is YNFKEQ in the germline V gene. The CDR3 is 16 residues long. CDR3 sequence: CASSQAGSGGVGELFF. As DNA, the CDR3 is TGTGCCAGCAGCCAAGCGGGCAGCGGGGGGGTGGGGGAGCTGTTTTTT.

This chain links TRBV4-3 with TRBJ2-2; D is perhaps TRBD2 (5 bases). The CDR3 is made up of 17 amino acids. Trimming cost V 0 bases and J 5 bases, with 16 bases left between them. Germline V gives CDR1 LGHNA, CDR2 YSLEER. The CDR3: CASSQDVASYSTGELFF. The CDR3 coding sequence is TGCGCCAGCAGCCAAGATGTGGCTAGCTACTCAACCGGGGAGCTGTTTTTT.

The chain carries TRBV15 and TRBJ2-7, with 7 bases aligning to TRBD1. The CDR3 consists of 16 residues. V was pared by 0 bases and J by 2 bases, with 7 bases of the junction left unmatched. Germline V lookup: CDR1 LNHNV, CDR2 YYDKDF (reference sequence). The CDR3 nucleotides are TGTGCCACCAGCAGAGAGTCCTACAGGGGTACCTACGAGCAGTACTTC. Residues: CATSRESYRGTYEQYF.

The J gene is TRBJ2-7, the V gene TRBV9; D uncertain. CDR3 length: 15 amino acids. Trimming pared 0 bases from V and 4 bases from J, leaving 14 bases between. Germline-derived CDR1 and CDR2 are SGDLS and YYNGEE. The CDR3 DNA follows: TGTGCCAGCAGCGTAGGTTCACTGCCGAGGTACGAGCAGTACTTC. Its translation: CASSVGSLPRYEQYF.

The count of this clone is one. The same CDR3 arises from other DNA sequences in this sample as well. The J gene is TRBJ2-3, the V gene TRBV19; D possibly corresponds to TRBD1 (6 bases). This CDR3 contains 14 residues. Germline V lookup: CDR1 LNHDA, CDR2 SQIVND (reference sequence). The germline V and J ends were trimmed by 3 bases and 0 bases, with 7 bases remaining between them. In nucleotides, the CDR3 is TGTGCCAGTAGTATTCAGGGGAGCACAGATACGCAGTATTTT. Translated, it gives CASSIQGSTDTQYF. The full variable domain, with the rest looked up from reference TRBV19 and TRBJ2-3, is DGGITQSPKYLFRKEGQNVTLSCEQNLNHDAMYWYRQDPGQGLRLIYYSQIVNDFQKGDIAEGYSVSREKKESFPLTVTSAQKNPTAFYLCASSIQGSTDTQYFGPGTRLTVL.